The 2 T cell receptor beta chains listed next were all sequenced from one sample in a study of T cells in localized non-small cell lung cancer. Some clones are missing from TCRdb's copy, which holds only in-frame ones; the method was immunoSEQ multiplex PCR. The sample consists of under 3,500 clones, around 23% of them appearing once. The material sequenced was lung tumor tissue, taken before any cancer treatment. The receptors derive from a woman between 35 and 75 years old with stage I lung adenocarcinoma.

This clone has a handful of counts. The V and J genes are TRBV12-2 and TRBJ2-7; the table's D gene call, TRBD2, was not cross checked with the DNA. TRBV12-2 is a known pseudogene. There are 16 residues in the CDR3. CDR3 region: CACSGPNAWGVNEQYF. As DNA, the CDR3 is TGTGCCTGCTCAGGGCCCAATGCTTGGGGGGTTAACGAGCAGTACTTC.

In its sample, this clone was seen a few times. This rearrangement joins TRBV19 to TRBJ1-1; no clear D. This CDR3 region has 14 residues. Trimming pared 6 bases from V and 1 base from J, leaving 12 bases between. Germline V gene sequence: CDR1 LNHDA, CDR2 SQIVND (reference sequence). The CDR3: CASRGRFPNTEAFF. DNA of the CDR3: TGTGCCAGTAGAGGCCGATTTCCGAACACTGAAGCTTTCTTT.